This T cell receptor beta chain was captured in a study of T-cell memory formation after mild COVID-19. About the study: TCR clusters showed largely donor specificity.

This clonotype was seen only a few times. Antigen unknown. Study results and limitations: There was a balanced CD4/CD8 profile in clones contracting day 15 to 85, and later expanders leaned CD4+. Detection of some responders pre-infection suggested pre-existing cross-reactive memory T cells participated.

The germline V gene has CDR1 MNHEY and CDR2 SVGEGT. V was clipped by 7 bases and J by 5 bases, with 16 bases between them. The CDR3 totals 14 residues. Constant-segment-primed 5'RACE gave TCR alpha and TCR beta cDNA libraries with sample barcodes and UMIs. In TCRdb, the 5' RACE reads were re-called with MiXCR into one record per CDR3 protein. Altogether roughly 250,000 distinct CDR3 sequences are present, approximately 15% being singletons, with the ten largest covering roughly a fifth. This chain joins TRBV6-2 or TRBV6-3 and TRBJ2-3, with D tentatively TRBD1 (7 bases). Sequenced sample: PBMCs or a T cell subset sorted from them (not recorded which). This receptor was identified in a man aged 18 to 29 who had mild COVID-19 (a few samples of this study predate the infection). Cell type and time point are not known. CDR3: CASTQGGFGDTQYF. CDR3 sequence (DNA): TGTGCCAGCACTCAGGGGGGTTTCGGAGATACGCAGTATTTT.